Reported below is one T cell receptor beta chain. Trimming left V 4 bases short and J 3 bases short, with 13 bases between. The CDR3 loop spans 14 amino acids. The germline gives CDR1 LGHNT, CDR2 FRNRAP. This specimen comes from a study of identical twins. TCRdb itself ran the 5' RACE reads through MiXCR, one entry per CDR3 protein. The data hold approximately 890,000 distinct CDR3 sequences, with 12% observed a single time. The same data also contributed to another study, on yellow fever vaccine responses in identical twins.

This chain joins TRBV12-5 and TRBJ2-7; D not resolved. The receptor's source is a woman aged 18 to 35 in good health. The sample consisted of PBMCs. The CDR3 coding sequence is TGTGCTAGTGGTTCAACGGACGGTGGCTACGAGCAGTACTTC. Protein sequence: CASGSTDGGYEQYF.